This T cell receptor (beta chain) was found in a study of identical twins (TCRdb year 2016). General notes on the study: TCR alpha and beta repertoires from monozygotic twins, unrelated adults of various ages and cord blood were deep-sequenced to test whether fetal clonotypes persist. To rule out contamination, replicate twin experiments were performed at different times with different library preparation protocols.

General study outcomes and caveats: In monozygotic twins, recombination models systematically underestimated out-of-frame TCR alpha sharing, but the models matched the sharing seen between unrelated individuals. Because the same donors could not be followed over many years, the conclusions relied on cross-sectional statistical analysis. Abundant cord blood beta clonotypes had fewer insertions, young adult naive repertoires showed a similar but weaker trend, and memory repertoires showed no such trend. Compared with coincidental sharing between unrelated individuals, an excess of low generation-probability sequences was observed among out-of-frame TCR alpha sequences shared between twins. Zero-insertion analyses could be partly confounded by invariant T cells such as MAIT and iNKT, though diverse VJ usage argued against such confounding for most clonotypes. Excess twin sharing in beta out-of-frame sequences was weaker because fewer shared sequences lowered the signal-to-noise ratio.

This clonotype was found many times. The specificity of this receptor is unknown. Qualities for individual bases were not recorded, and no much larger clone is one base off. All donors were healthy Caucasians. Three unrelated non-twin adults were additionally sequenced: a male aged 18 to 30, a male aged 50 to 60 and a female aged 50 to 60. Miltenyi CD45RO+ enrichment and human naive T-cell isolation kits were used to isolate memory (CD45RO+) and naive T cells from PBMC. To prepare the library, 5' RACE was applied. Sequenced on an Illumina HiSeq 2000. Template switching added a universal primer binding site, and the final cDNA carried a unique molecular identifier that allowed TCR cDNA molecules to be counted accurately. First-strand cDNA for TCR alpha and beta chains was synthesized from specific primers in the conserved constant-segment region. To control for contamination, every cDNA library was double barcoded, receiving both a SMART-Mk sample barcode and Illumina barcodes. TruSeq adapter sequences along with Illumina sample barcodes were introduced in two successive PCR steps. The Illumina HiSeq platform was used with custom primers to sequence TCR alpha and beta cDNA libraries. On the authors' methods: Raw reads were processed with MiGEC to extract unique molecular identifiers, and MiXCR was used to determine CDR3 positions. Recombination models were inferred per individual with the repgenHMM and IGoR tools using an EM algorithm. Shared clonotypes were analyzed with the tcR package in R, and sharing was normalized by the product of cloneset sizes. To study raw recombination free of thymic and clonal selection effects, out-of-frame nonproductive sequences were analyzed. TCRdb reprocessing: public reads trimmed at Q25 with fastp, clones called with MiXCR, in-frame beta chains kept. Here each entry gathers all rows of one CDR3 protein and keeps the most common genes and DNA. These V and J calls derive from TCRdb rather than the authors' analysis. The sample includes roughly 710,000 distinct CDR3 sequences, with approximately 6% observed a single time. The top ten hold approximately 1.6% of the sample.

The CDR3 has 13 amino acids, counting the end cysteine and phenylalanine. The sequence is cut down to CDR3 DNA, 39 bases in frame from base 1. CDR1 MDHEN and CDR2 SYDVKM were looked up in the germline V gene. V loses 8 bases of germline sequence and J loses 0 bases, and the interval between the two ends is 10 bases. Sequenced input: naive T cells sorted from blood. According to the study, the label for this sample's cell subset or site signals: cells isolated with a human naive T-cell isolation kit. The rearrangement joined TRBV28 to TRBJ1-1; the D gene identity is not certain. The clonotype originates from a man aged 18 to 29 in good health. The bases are TGTGCCAGCGCGATTCGATTGAACACTGAAGCTTTCTTT. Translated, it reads CASAIRLNTEAFF.